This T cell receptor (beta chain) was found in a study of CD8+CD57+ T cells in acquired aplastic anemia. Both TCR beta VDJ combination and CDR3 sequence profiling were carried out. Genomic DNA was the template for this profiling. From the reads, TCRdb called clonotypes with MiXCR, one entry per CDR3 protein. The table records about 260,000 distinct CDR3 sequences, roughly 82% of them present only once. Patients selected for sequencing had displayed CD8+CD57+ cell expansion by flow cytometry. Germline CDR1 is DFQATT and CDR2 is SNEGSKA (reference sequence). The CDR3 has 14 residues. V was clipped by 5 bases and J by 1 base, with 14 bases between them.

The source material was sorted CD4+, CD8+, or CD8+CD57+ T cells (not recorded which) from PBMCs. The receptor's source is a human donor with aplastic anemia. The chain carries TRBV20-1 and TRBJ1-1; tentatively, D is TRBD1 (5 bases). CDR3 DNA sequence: TGCAGTGCTGGGGGAAGGACGGAGAACACTGAAGCTTTCTTT. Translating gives CSAGGRTENTEAFF.